This TCR beta chain appears in the sequencing data of a study of blood T cell repertoires in COVID-19. Study information: Whether acute or convalescent, the COVID-19 samples came from the United States, Italy and Spain.

The CDR3 loop spans 12 amino acids. The ends were cut back, 5 bases at V and 4 bases at J, with 7 bases in the middle. Germline V gene lookup returns CDR1 SGHTA and CDR2 FQGTGA. Under the authors' procedure: Reference gene primer amplification gave nucleated cell count estimates. Produced via immunoSEQ multiplex PCR; TCRdb's table is partial and in-frame only. For V, J and clone size, that table is used; D and trimming come from the DNA. In the table there are hundreds of thousands of clones, about 87% of which are singletons. The TCR was taken from a woman in her forties or fifties with COVID-19, enrolled during active disease. The gene calls are TRBV7-3 and TRBJ2-3, with D maybe TRBD2 (6 bases). Sequenced input: peripheral blood. The CDR3 nucleotides are TGTGCCAGCAGCCCGGGGGCAGATACGCAGTATTTT. This sequence encodes CASSPGADTQYF.